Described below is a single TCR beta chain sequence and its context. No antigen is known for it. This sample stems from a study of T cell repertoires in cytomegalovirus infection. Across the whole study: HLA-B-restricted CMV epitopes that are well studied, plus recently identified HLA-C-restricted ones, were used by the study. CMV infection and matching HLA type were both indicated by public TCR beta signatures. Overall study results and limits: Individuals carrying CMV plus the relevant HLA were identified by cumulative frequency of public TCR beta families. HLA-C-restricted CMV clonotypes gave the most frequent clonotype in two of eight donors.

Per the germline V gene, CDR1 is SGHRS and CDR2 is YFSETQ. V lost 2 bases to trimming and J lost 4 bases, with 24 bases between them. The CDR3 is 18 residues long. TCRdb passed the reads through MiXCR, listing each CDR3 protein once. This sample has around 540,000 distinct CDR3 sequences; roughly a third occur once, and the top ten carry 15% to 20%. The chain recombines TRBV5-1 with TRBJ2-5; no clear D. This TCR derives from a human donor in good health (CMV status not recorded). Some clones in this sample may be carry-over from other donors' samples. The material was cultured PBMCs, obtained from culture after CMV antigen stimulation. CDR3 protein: CASSFVAPTSLSGETQYF. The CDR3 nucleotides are TGCGCCAGCAGCTTCGTGGCTCCCACGTCTCTCTCGGGAGAGACCCAGTACTTC.